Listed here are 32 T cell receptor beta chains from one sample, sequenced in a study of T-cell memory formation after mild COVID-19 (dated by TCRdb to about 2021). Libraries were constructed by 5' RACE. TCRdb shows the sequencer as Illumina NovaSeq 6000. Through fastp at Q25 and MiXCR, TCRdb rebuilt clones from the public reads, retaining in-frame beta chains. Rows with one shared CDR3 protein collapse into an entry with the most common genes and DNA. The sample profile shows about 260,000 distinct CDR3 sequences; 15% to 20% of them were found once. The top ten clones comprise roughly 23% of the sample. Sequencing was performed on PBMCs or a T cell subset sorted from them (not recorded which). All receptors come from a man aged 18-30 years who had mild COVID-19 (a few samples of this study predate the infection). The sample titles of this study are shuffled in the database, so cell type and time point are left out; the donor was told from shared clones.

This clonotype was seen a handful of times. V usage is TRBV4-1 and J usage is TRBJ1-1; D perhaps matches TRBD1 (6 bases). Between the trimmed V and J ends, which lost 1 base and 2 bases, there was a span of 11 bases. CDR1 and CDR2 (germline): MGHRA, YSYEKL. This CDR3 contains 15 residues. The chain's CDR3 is CASSQGSRGNTEAFF. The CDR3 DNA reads TGCGCCAGCAGCCAAGGATCCAGGGGTAACACTGAAGCTTTCTTT.

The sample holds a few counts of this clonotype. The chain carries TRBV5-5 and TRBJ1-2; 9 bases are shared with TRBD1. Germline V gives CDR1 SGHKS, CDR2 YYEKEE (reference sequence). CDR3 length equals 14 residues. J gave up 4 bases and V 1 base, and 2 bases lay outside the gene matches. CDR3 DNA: TGTGCCAGCAGCTTGACAGGGGGCGTCTATGGCTACACCTTC. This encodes CASSLTGGVYGYTF.

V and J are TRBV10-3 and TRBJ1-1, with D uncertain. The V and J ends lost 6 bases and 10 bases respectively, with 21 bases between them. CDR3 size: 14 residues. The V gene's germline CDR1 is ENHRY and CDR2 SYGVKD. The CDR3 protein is CAIRADKFRERAFF. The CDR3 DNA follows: TGTGCCATCAGGGCCGATAAGTTCCGGGAAAGAGCTTTCTTT.

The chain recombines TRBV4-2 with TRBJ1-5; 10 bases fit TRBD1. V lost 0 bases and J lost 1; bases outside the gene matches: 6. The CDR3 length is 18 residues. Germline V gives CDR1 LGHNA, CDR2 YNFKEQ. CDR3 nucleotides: TGTGCCAGCAGCCAAGAGTACGGGGACAGGGGAAGCAATCAGCCCCAGCATTTT. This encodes CASSQEYGDRGSNQPQHF.

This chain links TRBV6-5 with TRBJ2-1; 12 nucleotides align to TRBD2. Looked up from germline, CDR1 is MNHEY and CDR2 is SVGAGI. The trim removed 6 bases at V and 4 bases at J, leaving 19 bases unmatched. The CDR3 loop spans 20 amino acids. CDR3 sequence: CASSHPASGGDHPYYNEQFF. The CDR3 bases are TGTGCCAGCAGCCACCCAGCTAGCGGGGGGGACCACCCCTATTACAATGAGCAGTTCTTC.

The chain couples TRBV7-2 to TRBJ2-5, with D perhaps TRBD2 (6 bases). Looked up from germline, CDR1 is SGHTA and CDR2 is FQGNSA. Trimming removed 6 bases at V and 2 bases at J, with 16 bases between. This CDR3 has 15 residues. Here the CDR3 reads CASSGAAGRQETQYF. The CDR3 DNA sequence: TGTGCCAGCAGTGGGGCGGCGGGGCGGCAAGAGACCCAGTACTTC.

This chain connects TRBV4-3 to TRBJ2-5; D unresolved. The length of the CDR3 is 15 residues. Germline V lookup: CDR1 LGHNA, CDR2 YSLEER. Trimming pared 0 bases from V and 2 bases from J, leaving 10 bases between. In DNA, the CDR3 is TGCGCCAGCAGCCAAGATAGGACCGAACAAGAGACCCAGTACTTC. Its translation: CASSQDRTEQETQYF.

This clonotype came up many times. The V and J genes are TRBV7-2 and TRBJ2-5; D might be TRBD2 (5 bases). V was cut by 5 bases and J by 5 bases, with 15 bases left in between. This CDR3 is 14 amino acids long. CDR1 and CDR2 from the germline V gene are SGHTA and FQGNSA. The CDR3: CASSQWSSIETQYF. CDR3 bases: TGTGCCAGCAGCCAGTGGTCTAGCATCGAGACCCAGTACTTC.

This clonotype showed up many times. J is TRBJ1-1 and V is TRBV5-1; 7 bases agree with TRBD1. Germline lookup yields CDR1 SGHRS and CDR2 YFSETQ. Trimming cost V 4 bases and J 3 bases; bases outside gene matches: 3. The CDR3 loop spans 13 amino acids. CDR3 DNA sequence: TGCGCCAGCAGCCATGACAGGGACACTGAAGCTTTCTTT. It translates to CASSHDRDTEAFF.

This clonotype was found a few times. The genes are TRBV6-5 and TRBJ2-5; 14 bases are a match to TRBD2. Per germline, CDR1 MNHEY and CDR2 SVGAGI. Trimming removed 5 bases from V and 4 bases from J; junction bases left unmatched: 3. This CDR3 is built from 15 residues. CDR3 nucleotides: TGTGCCAGCAGTACCGGGACTAGCGGGGGAGAGACCCAGTACTTC. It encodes CASSTGTSGGETQYF.

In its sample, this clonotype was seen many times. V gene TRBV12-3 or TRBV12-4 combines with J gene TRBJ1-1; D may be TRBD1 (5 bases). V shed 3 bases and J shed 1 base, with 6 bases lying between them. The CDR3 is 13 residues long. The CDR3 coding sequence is TGTGCCAGCAGTTTTGACAGGAACACTGAAGCTTTCTTT. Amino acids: CASSFDRNTEAFF.

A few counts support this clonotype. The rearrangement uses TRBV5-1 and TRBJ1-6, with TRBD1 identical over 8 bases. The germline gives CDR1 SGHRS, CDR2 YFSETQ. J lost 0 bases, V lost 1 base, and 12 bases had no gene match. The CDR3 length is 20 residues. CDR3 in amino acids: CASSLSPARQGSSYNSPLHF. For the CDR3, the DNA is TGCGCCAGCAGCTTGTCCCCCGCTCGACAGGGGAGCTCCTATAATTCACCCCTCCACTTT.

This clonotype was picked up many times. The CDR3 DNA follows: TGCGCCAGCAGCTTGGGGGACACAGATACGCAGTATTTT. It specifies CASSLGDTDTQYF. The rearrangement links TRBV5-1 to TRBJ2-3; D gene unclear. The germline V and J ends were trimmed by 0 bases and 2 bases, with 4 bases remaining between them. Looked up from germline, CDR1 is SGHRS and CDR2 is YFSETQ. This CDR3 is 13 amino acids long.

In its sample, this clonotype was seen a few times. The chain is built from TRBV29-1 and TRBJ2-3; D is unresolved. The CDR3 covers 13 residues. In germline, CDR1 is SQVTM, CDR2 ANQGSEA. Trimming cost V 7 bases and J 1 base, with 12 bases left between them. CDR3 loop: CSAVSGGTDTQYF. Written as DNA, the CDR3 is TGCAGCGCTGTGTCAGGCGGCACAGATACGCAGTATTTT.

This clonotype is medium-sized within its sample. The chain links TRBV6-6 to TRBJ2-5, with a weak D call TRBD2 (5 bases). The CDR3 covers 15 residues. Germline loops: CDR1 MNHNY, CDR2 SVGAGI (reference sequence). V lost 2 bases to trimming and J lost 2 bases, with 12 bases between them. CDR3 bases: TGTGCCAGCAGTTACCTCCGGACTGTACAAGAGACCCAGTACTTC. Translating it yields CASSYLRTVQETQYF.

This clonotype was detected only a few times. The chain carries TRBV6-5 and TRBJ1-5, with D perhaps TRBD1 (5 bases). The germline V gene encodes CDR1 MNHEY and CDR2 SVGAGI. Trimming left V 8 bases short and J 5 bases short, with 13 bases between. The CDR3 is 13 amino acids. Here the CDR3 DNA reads TGTGCCAGCCGCCGGGGCCGGGATCAGCCCCAGCATTTT. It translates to CASRRGRDQPQHF.

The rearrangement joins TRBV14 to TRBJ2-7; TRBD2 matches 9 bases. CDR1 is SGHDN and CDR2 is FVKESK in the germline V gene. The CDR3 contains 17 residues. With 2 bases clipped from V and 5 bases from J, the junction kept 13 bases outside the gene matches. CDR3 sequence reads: CASSQPIGLASSHEQYF. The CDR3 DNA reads TGTGCCAGCAGCCAACCGATAGGACTAGCGAGTTCTCACGAGCAGTACTTC.

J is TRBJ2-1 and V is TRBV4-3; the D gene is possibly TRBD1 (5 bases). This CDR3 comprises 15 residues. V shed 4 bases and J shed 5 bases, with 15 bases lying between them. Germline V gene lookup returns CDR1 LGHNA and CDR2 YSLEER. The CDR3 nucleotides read TGCGCCAGCAGCCGTCACAGGTCTCGGGACAATGAGCAGTTCTTC. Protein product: CASSRHRSRDNEQFF.

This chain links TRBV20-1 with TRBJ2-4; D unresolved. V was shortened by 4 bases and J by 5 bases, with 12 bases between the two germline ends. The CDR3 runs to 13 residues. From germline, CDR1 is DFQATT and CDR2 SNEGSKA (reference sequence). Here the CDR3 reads CSANPAPENIQYF. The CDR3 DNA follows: TGCAGTGCTAACCCAGCCCCCGAAAACATTCAGTACTTC.

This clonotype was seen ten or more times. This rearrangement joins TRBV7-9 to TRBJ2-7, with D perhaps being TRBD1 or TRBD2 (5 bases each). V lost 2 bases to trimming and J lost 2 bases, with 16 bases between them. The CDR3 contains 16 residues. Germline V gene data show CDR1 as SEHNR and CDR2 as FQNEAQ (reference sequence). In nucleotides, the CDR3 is TGTGCCAGCAGCTTAAACCAAGGCAGGGAGCCCTACGAGCAGTACTTC. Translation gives CASSLNQGREPYEQYF.

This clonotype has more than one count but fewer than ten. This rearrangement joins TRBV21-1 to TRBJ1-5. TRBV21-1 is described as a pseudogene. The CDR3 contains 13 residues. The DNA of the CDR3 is TGTGCCAGCAGCAAAGTGGCGGGGCAGCCCCAGCATTTT. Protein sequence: CASSKVAGQPQHF.

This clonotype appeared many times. CDR3 nucleotides: TGTGCCAGCAGCCAAGACGGAACAGGGAGTTGGGAGCAGTACTTC. This sequence encodes CASSQDGTGSWEQYF. The chain employs TRBV4-2 and TRBJ2-7, with D perhaps matching TRBD1 (6 bases). Looked up from germline, CDR1 is LGHNA and CDR2 is YNFKEQ. Deletions cut 0 bases from V and 7 bases from J, with 16 bases between. This CDR3 contains 15 residues.

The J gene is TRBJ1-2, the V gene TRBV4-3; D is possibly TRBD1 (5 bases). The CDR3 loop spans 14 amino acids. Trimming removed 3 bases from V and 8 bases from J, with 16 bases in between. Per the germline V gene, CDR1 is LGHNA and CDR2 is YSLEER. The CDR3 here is CASSHFTGDGGYTF. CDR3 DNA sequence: TGCGCCAGCAGCCATTTTACCGGGGACGGGGGCTACACCTTC.

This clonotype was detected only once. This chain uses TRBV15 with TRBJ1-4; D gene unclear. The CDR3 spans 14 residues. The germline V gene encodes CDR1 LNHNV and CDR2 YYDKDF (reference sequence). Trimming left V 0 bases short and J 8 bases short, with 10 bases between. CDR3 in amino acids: CATSRDLLGEKLFF. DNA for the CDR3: TGTGCCACCAGCAGAGATCTACTAGGAGAAAAACTGTTTTTT. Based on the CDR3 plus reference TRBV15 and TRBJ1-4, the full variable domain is DAMVIQNPRYQVTQFGKPVTLSCSQTLNHNVMYWYQQKSSQAPKLLFHYYDKDFNNEADTPDNFQSRRPNTSFCFLDIRSPGLGDTAMYLCATSRDLLGEKLFFGSGTQLSVL.

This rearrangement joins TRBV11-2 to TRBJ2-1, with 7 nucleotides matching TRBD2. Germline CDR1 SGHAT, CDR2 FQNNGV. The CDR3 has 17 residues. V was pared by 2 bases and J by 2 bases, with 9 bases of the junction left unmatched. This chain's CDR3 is CASSLIFRGVAYNEQFF. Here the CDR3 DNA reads TGTGCCAGCAGCTTAATTTTTCGGGGGGTGGCCTACAATGAGCAGTTCTTC.

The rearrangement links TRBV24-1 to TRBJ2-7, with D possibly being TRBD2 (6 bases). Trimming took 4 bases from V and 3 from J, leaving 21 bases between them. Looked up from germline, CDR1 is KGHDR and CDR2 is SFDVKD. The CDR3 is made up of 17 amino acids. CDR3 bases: TGTGCCACCAGTGACAGACCACCGGGAGTCATGAGCTACGAGCAGTACGTC. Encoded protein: CATSDRPPGVMSYEQYV.

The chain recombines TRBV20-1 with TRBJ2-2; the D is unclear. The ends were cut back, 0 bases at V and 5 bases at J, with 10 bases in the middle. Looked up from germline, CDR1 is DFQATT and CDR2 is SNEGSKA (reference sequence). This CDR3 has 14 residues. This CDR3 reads CSARDPWATGELFF. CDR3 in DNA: TGCAGTGCTAGAGATCCGTGGGCAACCGGGGAGCTGTTTTTT.

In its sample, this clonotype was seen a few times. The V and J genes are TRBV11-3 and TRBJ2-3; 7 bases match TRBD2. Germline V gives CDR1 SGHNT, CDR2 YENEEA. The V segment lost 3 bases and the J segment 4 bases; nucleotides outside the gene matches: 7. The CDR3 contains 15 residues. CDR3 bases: TGTGCCAGCAGCTTGGGAGGGGCTGTATCAGATACGCAGTATTTT. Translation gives CASSLGGAVSDTQYF.

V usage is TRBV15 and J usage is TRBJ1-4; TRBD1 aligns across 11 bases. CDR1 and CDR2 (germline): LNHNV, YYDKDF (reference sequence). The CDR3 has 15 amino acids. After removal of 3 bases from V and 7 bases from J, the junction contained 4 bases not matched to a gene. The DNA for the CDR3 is TGTGCCACCAGCAGTACCGGGACAGGGGGTGAAAAACTGTTTTTT. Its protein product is CATSSTGTGGEKLFF.

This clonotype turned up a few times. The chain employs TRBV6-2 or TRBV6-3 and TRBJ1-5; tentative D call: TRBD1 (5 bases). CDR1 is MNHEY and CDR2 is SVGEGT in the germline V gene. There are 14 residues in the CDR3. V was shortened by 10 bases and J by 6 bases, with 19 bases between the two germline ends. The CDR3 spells CATPWGDLIQPQHF. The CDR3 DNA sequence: TGTGCCACCCCATGGGGGGACTTAATTCAGCCCCAGCATTTT.

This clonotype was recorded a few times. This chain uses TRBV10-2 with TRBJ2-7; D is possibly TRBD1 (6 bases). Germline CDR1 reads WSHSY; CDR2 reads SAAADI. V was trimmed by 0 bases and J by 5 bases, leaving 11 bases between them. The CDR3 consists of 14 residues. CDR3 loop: CASSESLRGHEQYF. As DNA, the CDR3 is TGCGCCAGCAGTGAGTCGCTCAGGGGCCACGAGCAGTACTTC.

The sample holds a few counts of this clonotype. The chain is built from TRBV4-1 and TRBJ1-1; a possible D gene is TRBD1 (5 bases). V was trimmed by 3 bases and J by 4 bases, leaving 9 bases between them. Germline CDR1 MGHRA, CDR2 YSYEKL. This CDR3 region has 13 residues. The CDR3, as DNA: TGCGCCAGCAGCCACCGGGACCTCACTGAAGCTTTCTTT. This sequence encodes CASSHRDLTEAFF.